This T cell receptor (beta chain) is drawn from a study of blood T cell repertoires in COVID-19. The CDR3 is made up of 15 amino acids. CDR1 is SGHVS, CDR2 FQNEAQ, per germline. V lost 2 bases, J lost 4 bases, and 4 bases stayed unmatched. This table comes from immunoSEQ multiplex PCR, and its TCRdb copy is limited to in-frame clones, with some not included. The sample yields 80,000 or so clones, about 85% seen once. V usage is TRBV7-8 and J usage is TRBJ1-2, with 10 bases identical to TRBD1. Sequenced material: peripheral blood. This clonotype was sampled from a human donor in a cohort sampled during active COVID-19. CDR3 nucleotides: TGTGCCAGCAGCTTACCCGGACAGGGGGTCTATGGCTACACCTTC. Translating it yields CASSLPGQGVYGYTF.